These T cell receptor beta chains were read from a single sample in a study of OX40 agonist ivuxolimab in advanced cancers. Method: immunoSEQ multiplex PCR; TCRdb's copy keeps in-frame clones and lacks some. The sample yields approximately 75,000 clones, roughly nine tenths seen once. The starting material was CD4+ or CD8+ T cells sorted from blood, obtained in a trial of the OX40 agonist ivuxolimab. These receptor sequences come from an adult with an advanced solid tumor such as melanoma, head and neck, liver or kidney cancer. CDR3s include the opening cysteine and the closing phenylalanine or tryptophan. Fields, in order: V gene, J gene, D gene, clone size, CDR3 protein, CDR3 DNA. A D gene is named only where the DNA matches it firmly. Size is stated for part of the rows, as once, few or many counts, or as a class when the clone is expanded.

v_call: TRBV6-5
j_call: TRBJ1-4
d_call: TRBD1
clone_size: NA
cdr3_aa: CASSYYGTGTNEKLFF
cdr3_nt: TGTGCCAGCAGTTATTACGGGACAGGGACTAATGAAAAACTGTTTTTT

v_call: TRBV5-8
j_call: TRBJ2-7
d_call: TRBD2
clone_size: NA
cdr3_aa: CASSRVGVAGTYEQYF
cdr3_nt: TGTGCCAGCAGCCGGGTGGGAGTAGCGGGGACCTACGAGCAGTACTTC

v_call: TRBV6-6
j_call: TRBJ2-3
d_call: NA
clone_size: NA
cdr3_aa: CASSRGPQVTDTQYF
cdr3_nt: TGTGCCAGCAGCCGCGGACCCCAAGTCACAGATACGCAGTATTTT

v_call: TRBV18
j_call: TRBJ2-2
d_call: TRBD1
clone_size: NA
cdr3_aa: CASSPPGQGSTGELFF
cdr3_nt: TGTGCCAGCTCACCACCAGGACAGGGATCCACCGGGGAGCTGTTTTTT

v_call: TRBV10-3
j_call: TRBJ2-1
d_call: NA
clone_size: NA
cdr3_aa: CATRMEGGNNNEQFF
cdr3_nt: TGTGCCACCCGGATGGAAGGAGGAAATAACAATGAGCAGTTCTTC

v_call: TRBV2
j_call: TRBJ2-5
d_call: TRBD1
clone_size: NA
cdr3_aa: CASNLRGGSQETQYF
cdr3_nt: TGTGCCAGTAATCTTCGAGGGGGCAGCCAAGAGACCCAGTACTTC

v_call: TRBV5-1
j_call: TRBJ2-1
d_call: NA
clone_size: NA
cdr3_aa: CASSLSTSSYNEQFF
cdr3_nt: TGCGCCAGCAGCTTGTCAACTAGCTCCTACAATGAGCAGTTCTTC

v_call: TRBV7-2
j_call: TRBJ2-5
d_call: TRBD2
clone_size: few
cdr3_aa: CASSLVGLAGRETQYF
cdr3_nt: TGTGCCAGCAGCTTAGTGGGGCTAGCGGGACGGGAGACCCAGTACTTC

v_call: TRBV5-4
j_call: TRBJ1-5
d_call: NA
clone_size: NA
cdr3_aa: CASSLAGRVNQPQHF
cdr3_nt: TGTGCCAGCAGCTTGGCGGGGCGGGTCAATCAGCCCCAGCATTTT

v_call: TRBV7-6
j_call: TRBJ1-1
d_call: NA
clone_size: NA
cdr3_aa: CASSSGQNTEAFF
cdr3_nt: TGTGCCAGCAGCTCAGGACAGAACACTGAAGCTTTCTTT

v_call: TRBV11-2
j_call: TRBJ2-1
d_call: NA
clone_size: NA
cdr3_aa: CASSFGGSIYNEQFF
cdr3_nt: TGTGCCAGCAGCTTCGGGGGCTCAATCTACAATGAGCAGTTCTTC

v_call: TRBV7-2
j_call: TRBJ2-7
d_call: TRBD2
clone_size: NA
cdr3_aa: CASSPPGTSLAEQYF
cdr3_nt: TGTGCCAGCAGCCCCCCCGGGACTAGCTTGGCCGAGCAGTACTTC

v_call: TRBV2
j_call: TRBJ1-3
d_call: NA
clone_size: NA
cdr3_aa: CASSDGYSGNTIYF
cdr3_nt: TGTGCCAGCAGTGATGGCTACTCTGGAAACACCATATATTTT

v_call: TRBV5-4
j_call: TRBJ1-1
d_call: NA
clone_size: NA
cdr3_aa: CASSPSNLNTEAFF
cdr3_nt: TGTGCCAGCAGCCCCTCCAACTTGAACACTGAAGCTTTCTTT

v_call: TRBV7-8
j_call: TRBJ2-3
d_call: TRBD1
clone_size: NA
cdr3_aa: CASSADRGRTEDTQYF
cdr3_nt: TGTGCCAGCAGCGCAGACAGGGGCCGAACGGAAGATACGCAGTATTTT

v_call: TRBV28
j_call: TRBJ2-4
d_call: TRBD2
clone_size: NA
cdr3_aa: CASTTTSGTYIQYF
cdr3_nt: TGTGCCAGCACTACGACTAGCGGGACATACATTCAGTACTTC

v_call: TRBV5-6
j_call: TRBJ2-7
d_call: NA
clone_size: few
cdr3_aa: CASSLGQGHLGEQYF
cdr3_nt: TGTGCCAGCAGCTTGGGGCAGGGACATCTAGGCGAGCAGTACTTC

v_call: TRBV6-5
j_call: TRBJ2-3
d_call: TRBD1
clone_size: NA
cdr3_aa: CASSYSAGGYAQYF
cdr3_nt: TGTGCCAGCAGTTACTCGGCAGGGGGCTATGCGCAGTATTTT

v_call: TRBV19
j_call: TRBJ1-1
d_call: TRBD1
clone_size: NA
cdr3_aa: CASRNQGAIEAFF
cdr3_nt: TGTGCCAGTAGAAATCAGGGGGCTATTGAAGCTTTCTTT

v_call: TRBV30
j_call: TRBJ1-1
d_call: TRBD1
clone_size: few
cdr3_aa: CAWKPQGGGTEAFF
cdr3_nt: TGTGCCTGGAAACCACAGGGGGGGGGCACTGAAGCTTTCTTT

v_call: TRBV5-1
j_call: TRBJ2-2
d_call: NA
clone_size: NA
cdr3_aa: CASSLVADLGAGELFF
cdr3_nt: TGCGCCAGCAGCTTGGTTGCAGACCTCGGCGCCGGGGAGCTGTTTTTT

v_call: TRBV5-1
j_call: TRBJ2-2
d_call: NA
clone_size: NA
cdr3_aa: CASSHDEGLLFF
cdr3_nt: TGCGCCAGCAGCCACGACGAAGGGTTGCTGTTTTTT

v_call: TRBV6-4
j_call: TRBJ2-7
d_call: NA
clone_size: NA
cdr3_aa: CARAVGRELDEQYF
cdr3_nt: TGTGCCAGAGCTGTAGGACGGGAGTTGGACGAGCAGTACTTC

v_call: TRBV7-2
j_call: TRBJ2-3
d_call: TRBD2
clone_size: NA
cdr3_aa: CASSLNPSGSADTQYF
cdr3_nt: TGTGCCAGCAGCCTCAACCCTAGCGGGAGCGCTGATACGCAGTATTTT

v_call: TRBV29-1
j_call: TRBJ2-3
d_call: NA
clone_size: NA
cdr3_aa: CSARGTSYTDTQYF
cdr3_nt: TGTAGCGCCCGGGGTACTAGCTACACAGATACGCAGTATTTT

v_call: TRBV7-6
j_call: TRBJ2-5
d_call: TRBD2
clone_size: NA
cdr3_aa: CASSLTSGGAQETQYF
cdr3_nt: TGTGCCAGCAGCCTAACTAGCGGAGGGGCCCAAGAGACCCAGTACTTC

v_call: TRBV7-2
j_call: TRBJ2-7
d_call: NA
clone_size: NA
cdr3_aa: CASSQRASAFSYEQYF
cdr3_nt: TGTGCCAGCAGTCAAAGGGCTAGCGCCTTCTCCTACGAGCAGTACTTC

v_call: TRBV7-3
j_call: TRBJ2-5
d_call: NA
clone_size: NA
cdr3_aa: CASSLSLGETQYF
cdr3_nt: TGTGCCAGCAGCTTATCTTTGGGCGAGACCCAGTACTTC

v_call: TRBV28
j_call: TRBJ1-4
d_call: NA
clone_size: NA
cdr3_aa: CASRSSGPNEKLFF
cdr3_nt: TGTGCCAGCAGGTCCTCAGGGCCTAATGAAAAACTGTTTTTT

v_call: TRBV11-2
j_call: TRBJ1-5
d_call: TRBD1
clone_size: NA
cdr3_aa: CASSPQTGVDQPQHF
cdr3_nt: TGTGCCAGCAGCCCCCAAACAGGGGTGGATCAGCCCCAGCATTTT

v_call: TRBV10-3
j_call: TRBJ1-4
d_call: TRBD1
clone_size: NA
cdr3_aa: CAISDSGGGNEKLFF
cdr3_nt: TGTGCCATCAGTGACTCAGGGGGAGGCAATGAAAAACTGTTTTTT

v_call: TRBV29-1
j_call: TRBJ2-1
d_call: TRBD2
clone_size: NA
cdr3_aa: CSVEDRGGSSYNEQFF
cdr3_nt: TGCAGCGTTGAAGATCGGGGGGGGAGCTCCTACAATGAGCAGTTCTTC

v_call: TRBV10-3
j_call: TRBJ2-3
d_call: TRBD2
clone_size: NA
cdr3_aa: CAIRDGLAGTDTQYF
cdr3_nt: TGTGCCATCAGGGATGGACTAGCGGGAACAGATACGCAGTATTTT

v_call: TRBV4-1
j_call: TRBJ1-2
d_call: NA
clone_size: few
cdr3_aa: CASSQDYTGPYGYTF
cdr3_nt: TGCGCCAGCAGCCAAGATTATACAGGGCCCTATGGCTACACCTTC

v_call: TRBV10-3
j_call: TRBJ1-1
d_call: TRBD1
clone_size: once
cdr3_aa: CAISVTGMGTEAFF
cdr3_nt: TGTGCCATCAGCGTGACAGGGATGGGGACTGAAGCTTTCTTT

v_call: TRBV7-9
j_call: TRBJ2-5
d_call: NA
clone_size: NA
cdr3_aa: CASSRSGMWETQYF
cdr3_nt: TGTGCCAGCAGCCGGTCAGGGATGTGGGAGACCCAGTACTTC

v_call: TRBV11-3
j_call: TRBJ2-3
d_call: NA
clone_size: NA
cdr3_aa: CASSLDWGTDTQYF
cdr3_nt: TGTGCCAGCAGCTTAGATTGGGGCACAGATACGCAGTATTTT

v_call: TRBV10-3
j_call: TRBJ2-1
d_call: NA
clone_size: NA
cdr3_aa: CAISESGLPNEQFF
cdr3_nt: TGTGCCATCAGTGAGTCGGGACTCCCGAATGAGCAGTTCTTC

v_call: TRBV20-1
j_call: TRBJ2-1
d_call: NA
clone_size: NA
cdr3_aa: CSAIQNNEQFF
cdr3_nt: TGCAGTGCGATACAAAACAATGAGCAGTTCTTC

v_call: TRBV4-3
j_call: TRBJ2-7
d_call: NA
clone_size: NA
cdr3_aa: CASSQTALSSYEQYF
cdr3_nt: TGCGCCAGCAGCCAAACCGCCCTGAGCTCCTACGAGCAGTACTTC

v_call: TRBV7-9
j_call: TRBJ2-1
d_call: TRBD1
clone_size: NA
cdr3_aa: CASSPPGTGGVYEQFF
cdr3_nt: TGTGCCAGCAGCCCACCCGGGACAGGGGGCGTCTATGAGCAGTTCTTC

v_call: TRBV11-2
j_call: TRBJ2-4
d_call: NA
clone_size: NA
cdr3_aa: CASSLAGENIQYF
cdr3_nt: TGTGCCAGCAGTTTGGCAGGGGAAAACATTCAGTACTTC

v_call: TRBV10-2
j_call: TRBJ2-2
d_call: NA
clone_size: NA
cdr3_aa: CASSELGTTGELFF
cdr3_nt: TGCGCCAGCAGTGAGTTAGGGACCACCGGGGAGCTGTTTTTT

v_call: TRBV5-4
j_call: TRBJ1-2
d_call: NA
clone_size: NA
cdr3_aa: CASSLVGQGINTF
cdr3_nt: NA

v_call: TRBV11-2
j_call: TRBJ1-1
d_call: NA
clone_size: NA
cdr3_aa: CASSTYMGIGLEAFF
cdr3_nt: TGTGCCAGCAGCACCTACATGGGTATTGGACTGGAAGCTTTCTTT

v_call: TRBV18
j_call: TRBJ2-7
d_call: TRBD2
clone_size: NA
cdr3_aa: CASSPRGVRDEQYF
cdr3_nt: TGTGCCAGCTCACCTCGGGGGGTGCGCGACGAGCAGTACTTC

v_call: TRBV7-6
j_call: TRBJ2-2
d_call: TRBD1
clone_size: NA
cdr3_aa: CASSLGTGRTSGELFF
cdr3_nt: TGTGCCAGCAGTTTGGGGACAGGGAGAACGTCCGGGGAGCTGTTTTTT

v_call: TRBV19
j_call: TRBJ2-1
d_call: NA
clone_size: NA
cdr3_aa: CASSARGPEGNNEQFF
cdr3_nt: TGTGCCAGTAGTGCCAGGGGTCCGGAAGGGAACAATGAGCAGTTCTTC

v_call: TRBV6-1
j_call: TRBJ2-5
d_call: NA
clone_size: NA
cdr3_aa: CASSVSRGPGTQYF
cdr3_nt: TGTGCCAGCAGTGTCTCCAGGGGTCCAGGGACCCAGTACTTC

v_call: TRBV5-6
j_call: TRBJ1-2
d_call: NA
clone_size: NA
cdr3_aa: CASSLSANYGYTF
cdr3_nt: TGTGCCAGCAGCTTGTCCGCTAACTATGGCTACACCTTC

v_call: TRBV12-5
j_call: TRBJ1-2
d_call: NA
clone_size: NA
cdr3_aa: CASGFGGGWDGYTF
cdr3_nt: TGTGCTAGTGGTTTCGGGGGGGGCTGGGATGGCTACACCTTC

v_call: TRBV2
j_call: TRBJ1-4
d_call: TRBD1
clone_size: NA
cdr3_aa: CASRETGARVEKLFF
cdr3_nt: TGTGCCAGCAGGGAGACAGGGGCGAGGGTTGAAAAACTGTTTTTT